This entry concerns a single T cell receptor (beta chain). Clones were sequenced by immunoSEQ multiplex PCR, and TCRdb holds only the in-frame ones, with some missing. This sample has approximately 1.1 million clones; approximately 80% occur once, and the top ten carry approximately 0.52%. CDR3 length: 18 amino acids. Germline V lookup: CDR1 SGHDN, CDR2 FVKESK. Trimming cost V 1 base and J 5 bases; bases outside gene matches: 10. This entry belongs to a study of shared clonotypes between healthy human individuals. The material sequenced was memory CD4+ T cells from PBMCs. The subset: CD45RA-negative fraction. The receptor's source is a man younger than 35 in good health. Some clones in this sample may be carry-over from other donors' samples. The V and J genes are TRBV14 and TRBJ2-5, with 13 bases fitting TRBD2. Here the CDR3 DNA reads TGTGCCAGCAGCCAAGCCCGAGGGACTAGCGGGATGGTTGAGACCCAGTACTTC. Its protein product is CASSQARGTSGMVETQYF.